The 27 T cell receptor beta chains in this list originate from one sample, sequenced in a study of CXCR3-negative and CXCR3-positive naive CD8 T cells. 5' RACE with UMI labels generated the TRB cDNA libraries. Reprocessing the 5' RACE reads, TCRdb reports a single entry for every CDR3 protein and omits DNA. Its listing shows tens of thousands of distinct CDR3 sequences. The sequenced sample consisted of memory CD8+ T cells from blood. Receptors were obtained from a human donor in good health. Some clones in this sample may be carry-over from other donors' samples.

V usage is TRBV29-1 and J usage is TRBJ2-7; the TCRdb call, TRBD1, lacks DNA for checking. Germline assignment: CDR1 SQVTM and CDR2 ANQGSEA. The length of the CDR3 is 12 residues. Here the CDR3 reads CSVGAGSGEQYF.

The CDR3 sequence: CASNPGQGPYEQYF. The V gene is TRBV7-2, the J gene TRBJ2-7; TCRdb gives TRBD1 as the D gene, but with no DNA this cannot be confirmed. The CDR3 is 14 residues long. Looked up from germline, CDR1 is SGHTA and CDR2 is FQGNSA.

The chain joins TRBV12-3 or TRBV12-4 to TRBJ2-7; as DNA is missing, the TRBD1 call by TCRdb cannot be tested. The CDR3 sequence is 16 residues long. The CDR3 region is CASSPPAGTGLSEQYF.

J is TRBJ2-3 and V is TRBV5-1. Germline CDR1 reads SGHRS; CDR2 reads YFSETQ. The CDR3 contains 16 residues. The CDR3 is CASSDFFRASTDTQYF.

The rearrangement links TRBV27 to TRBJ1-5; as DNA is missing, the TRBD1 call by TCRdb cannot be tested. The CDR3 length is 13 residues. Germline V gene sequence: CDR1 MNHEY, CDR2 SMNVEV (reference sequence). CDR3 residues: CASSYTGIQPQHF.

The genes are TRBV27 and TRBJ2-7; TCRdb lists TRBD2, though no DNA is available to test this call. The V gene's germline CDR1 is MNHEY and CDR2 SMNVEV (reference sequence). The CDR3 runs 14 residues. The chain's CDR3 is CASSTGGPSYEQYF.

Considering frequency, this clonotype is medium-sized (0.01 to 0.1%). The chain employs TRBV21-1 and TRBJ2-1; the TCRdb D gene call, TRBD1, has no DNA to confirm it. TRBV21-1 is a pseudogene locus. CDR3 size: 11 residues. The CDR3 loop is CASSNREQQFF.

V and J are TRBV9 and TRBJ2-7. The CDR3 has 14 amino acids. Germline assignment: CDR1 SGDLS and CDR2 YYNGEE. CDR3 region: CASSSEGPFYEQYF.

The rearrangement joins TRBV9 to TRBJ1-2; the D call of TRBD1 rests on TCRdb alone, since no DNA is present to check it. The CDR3 contains 15 residues. CDR1 and CDR2 (germline): SGDLS, YYNGEE. The CDR3 protein is CASSAEFTGIYGYTF.

The V and J genes are TRBV29-1 and TRBJ1-1. This CDR3 has 16 residues. Per the germline V gene, CDR1 is SQVTM and CDR2 is ANQGSEA. The CDR3 is CSARYPGGRMNTEAFF.

This clonotype registers medium-sized by frequency. J is TRBJ2-7 and V is TRBV7-2. Germline V gene data show CDR1 as SGHTA and CDR2 as FQGNSA. CDR3 size: 13 residues. The CDR3 protein is CASSAPYSYEQYF. Full variable domain (outside the CDR3, taken from reference TRBV7-2 and TRBJ2-7): GAGVSQSPSNKVTEKGKDVELRCDPISGHTALYWYRQSLGQGLEFLIYFQGNSAPDKSGLPSDRFSAERTGGSVSTLTIQRTQQEDSAVYLCASSAPYSYEQYFGPGTRLTVT.

This rearrangement joins TRBV7-8 to TRBJ2-2; TCRdb proposes TRBD1, but this gene call is untestable without DNA. From germline, CDR1 is SGHVS and CDR2 FQNEAQ. This CDR3 spans 18 amino acids. The CDR3 here is CASSFQPPGPTNTGELFF. Drawing the rest from reference TRBV7-8 and TRBJ2-2, the complete variable domain is GAGVSQSPRYKVAKRGQDVALRCDPISGHVSLFWYQQALGQGPEFLTYFQNEAQLDKSGLPSDRFFAERPEGSVSTLKIQRTQQEDSAVYLCASSFQPPGPTNTGELFFGEGSRLTVL.

The chain recombines TRBV10-3 with TRBJ1-1; TCRdb lists TRBD1, though no DNA is available to test this call. Germline CDR1 reads ENHRY; CDR2 reads SYGVKD. This CDR3 is 16 amino acids long. The CDR3 reads CAISTTFRTANTEAFF.

This chain links TRBV7-6 with TRBJ2-7. CDR3 size: 14 residues. The V gene's germline CDR1 is SGHVS and CDR2 FNYEAQ. The CDR3 is CASSPSGGSYEQYF.

The chain combines TRBV28 with TRBJ2-2; absent DNA, TCRdb's TRBD1 call cannot be checked. The CDR3 extends over 18 amino acids. Germline V lookup: CDR1 MDHEN, CDR2 SYDVKM. The CDR3: CASRGERGPERHTGELFF.

Its frequency marks this clonotype as medium-sized. This chain joins TRBV7-8 and TRBJ1-2; TCRdb's D call, TRBD1, is unchecked because there is no DNA. Germline V lookup: CDR1 SGHVS, CDR2 FQNEAQ. The CDR3 consists of 11 residues. CDR3 residues: CASSMGGGYTF.

The chain is built from TRBV2 and TRBJ2-1; lacking DNA, the TRBD1 call made by TCRdb goes unchecked. The CDR3 spans 14 residues. CDR1 is SNHLY and CDR2 is FYNNEI in the germline V gene. CDR3 residues: CASSVPGQNNEQFF.

The V and J genes are TRBV12-3 or TRBV12-4 and TRBJ1-1. The CDR3 spans 14 residues. This CDR3 reads CASSSSASNTEAFF.

The chain couples TRBV29-1 to TRBJ2-1; TCRdb returns TRBD2, unconfirmable since there is no DNA. The CDR3 extends over 15 amino acids. Germline CDR1 is SQVTM and CDR2 is ANQGSEA. This CDR3 reads CSETGTSGGESEQFF.

The chain uses TRBV2 and TRBJ2-2; the TRBD2 assignment by TCRdb is unverifiable without DNA. Germline lookup yields CDR1 SNHLY and CDR2 FYNNEI. This CDR3 is built from 16 residues. CDR3 protein: CASRASGAANTGELFF.

The chain links TRBV7-3 to TRBJ2-7; absent DNA, TCRdb's TRBD2 call cannot be checked. The germline V gene has CDR1 SGHTA and CDR2 FQGTGA. The CDR3 consists of 15 residues. The CDR3 sequence: CASSPALGSSYEQYF.

The chain uses TRBV6-4 and TRBJ2-1; the D call from TCRdb, TRBD2, cannot be confirmed without DNA. CDR1 and CDR2 (germline): MRHNA, SNTAGT. There are 14 residues in the CDR3. The chain's CDR3 is CASSPDPTSGEQFF.

The genes are TRBV10-2 and TRBJ1-5. This CDR3 has 13 residues. The germline CDR1 and CDR2 sequences are WSHSY and SAAADI. The chain's CDR3 is CASSDLDRWPQHF.

The V and J genes are TRBV7-9 and TRBJ2-2; the TCRdb call, TRBD2, lacks DNA for checking. The CDR3 loop spans 16 amino acids. Per the germline V gene, CDR1 is SEHNR and CDR2 is FQNEAQ (reference sequence). This CDR3 reads CASSWGLAGDTGELFF.

The CDR3 protein is CAGSYSSSYNEQFF. The genes are TRBV6-5 and TRBJ2-1. Germline V gene data show CDR1 as MNHEY and CDR2 as SVGAGI. The CDR3 extends over 14 amino acids.

The gene calls are TRBV9 and TRBJ2-3; TCRdb selects TRBD2, and the lack of DNA leaves this call unchecked. Germline assignment: CDR1 SGDLS and CDR2 YYNGEE. CDR3 length equals 15 residues. CDR3 loop: CASSDGTSVSDTQYF. Filled out from reference TRBV9 and TRBJ2-3, the complete variable domain reads DSGVTQTPKHLITATGQRVTLRCSPRSGDLSVYWYQQSLDQGLQFLIQYYNGEERAKGNILERFSAQQFPDLHSELNLSSLELGDSALYFCASSDGTSVSDTQYFGPGTRLTVL.

The gene calls are TRBV14 and TRBJ2-7; TCRdb indicates TRBD2, and absent DNA this call remains unverified. Per the germline V gene, CDR1 is SGHDN and CDR2 is FVKESK. CDR3 length: 15 amino acids. The CDR3 spells CASSQDDDSPYEQYF.